The TCR beta chain under discussion was sequenced for a study of human thymus T cells. The CDR3 length is 15 residues. V shed 3 bases and J 2 bases; nucleotides not matched to a gene: 5. Looked up from germline, CDR1 is MNHNY and CDR2 is SVGAGI (reference sequence). Whole-study results and caveats: Repertoires sampled from thymus and blood appeared biased in V and J gene usage.

Using immunoSEQ multiplex PCR, the repertoire was profiled, and TCRdb retains in-frame clones only, with some absent. The data show tens of thousands of clones, with about 94% seen just once and roughly 5.6% held by the top ten. As regards this clone: What it binds is unknown.

Among the donors, all were healthy Finnish infants having corrective surgery for congenital heart defects. A roughly 0.5-1 mL peripheral blood aliquot was taken intraoperatively from four of eight donors. This receptor was taken from a boy under two years old with a congenital heart defect but otherwise immunologically healthy. The chain employs TRBV6-6 and TRBJ2-3; TRBD2 matches at 7 bases. Sequenced sample: blood. CDR3 protein: CASSYRGVYTDTQYF. The DNA for the CDR3 is TGTGCCAGCAGTTATCGGGGGGTTTACACAGATACGCAGTATTTT.